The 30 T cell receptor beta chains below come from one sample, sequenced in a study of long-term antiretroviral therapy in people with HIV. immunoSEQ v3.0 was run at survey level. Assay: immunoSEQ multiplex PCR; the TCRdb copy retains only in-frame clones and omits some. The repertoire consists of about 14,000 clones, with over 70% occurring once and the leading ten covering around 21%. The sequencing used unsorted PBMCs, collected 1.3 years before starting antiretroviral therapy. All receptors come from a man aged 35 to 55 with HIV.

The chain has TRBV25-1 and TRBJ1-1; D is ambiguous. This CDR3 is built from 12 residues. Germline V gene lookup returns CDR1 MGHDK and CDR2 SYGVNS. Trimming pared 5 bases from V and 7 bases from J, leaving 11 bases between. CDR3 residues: CASSRIGNEAFF. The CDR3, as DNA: TGTGCCAGCAGTCGGATCGGGAATGAAGCTTTCTTT.

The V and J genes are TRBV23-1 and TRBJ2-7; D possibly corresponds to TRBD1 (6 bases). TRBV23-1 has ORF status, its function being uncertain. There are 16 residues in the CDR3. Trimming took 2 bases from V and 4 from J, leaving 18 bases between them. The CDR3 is CASSQTDRSRSYEQYF. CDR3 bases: TGCGCCAGCAGTCAAACGGACAGAAGCCGGTCGTACGAGCAGTACTTC.

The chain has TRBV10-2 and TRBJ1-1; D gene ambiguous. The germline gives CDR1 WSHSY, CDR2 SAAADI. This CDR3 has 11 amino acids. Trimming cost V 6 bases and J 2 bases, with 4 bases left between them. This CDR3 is CASSLNTEAFF. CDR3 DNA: TGCGCCAGCAGCTTAAACACTGAAGCTTTCTTT.

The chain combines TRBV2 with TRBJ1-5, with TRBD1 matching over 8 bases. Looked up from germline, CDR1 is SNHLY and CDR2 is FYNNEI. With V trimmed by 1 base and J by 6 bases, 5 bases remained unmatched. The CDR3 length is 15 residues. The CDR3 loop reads CASSEEGQGRQPQHF. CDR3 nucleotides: TGTGCCAGCAGTGAAGAAGGACAGGGTCGTCAGCCCCAGCATTTT. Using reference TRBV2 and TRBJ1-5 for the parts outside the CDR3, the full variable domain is EPEVTQTPSHQVTQMGQEVILRCVPISNHLYFYWYRQILGQKVEFLVSFYNNEISEKSEIFDDQFSVERPDGSNFTLKIRSTKLEDSAMYFCASSEEGQGRQPQHFGDGTRLSIL.

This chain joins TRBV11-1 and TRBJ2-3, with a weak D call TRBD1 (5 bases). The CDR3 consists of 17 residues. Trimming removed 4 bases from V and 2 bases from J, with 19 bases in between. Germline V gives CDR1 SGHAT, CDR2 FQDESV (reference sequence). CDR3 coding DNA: TGTGCCAGCAGCTCCCTACCTGCTGGGGCCCCCACAGATACGCAGTATTTT. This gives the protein CASSSLPAGAPTDTQYF.

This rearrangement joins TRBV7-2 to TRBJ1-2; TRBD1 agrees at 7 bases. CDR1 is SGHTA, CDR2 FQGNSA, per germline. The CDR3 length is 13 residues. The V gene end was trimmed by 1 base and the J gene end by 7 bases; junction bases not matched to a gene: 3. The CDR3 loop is CASSLGSGGGYTF. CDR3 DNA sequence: TGTGCCAGCAGCTTAGGGTCAGGGGGTGGCTACACCTTC.

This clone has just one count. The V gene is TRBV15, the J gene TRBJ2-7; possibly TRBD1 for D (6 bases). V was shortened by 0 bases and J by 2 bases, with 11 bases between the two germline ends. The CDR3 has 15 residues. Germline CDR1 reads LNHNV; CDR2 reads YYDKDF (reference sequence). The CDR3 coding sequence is TGTGCCACCAGCAGAGAACAGGGTGTGCCCTACGAGCAGTACTTC. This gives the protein CATSREQGVPYEQYF.

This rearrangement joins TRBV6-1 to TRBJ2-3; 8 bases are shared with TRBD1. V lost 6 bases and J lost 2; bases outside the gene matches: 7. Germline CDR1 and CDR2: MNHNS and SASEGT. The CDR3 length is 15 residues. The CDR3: CASSTTGGITDTQYF. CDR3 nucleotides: TGTGCCAGCAGCACCACAGGGGGAATCACAGATACGCAGTATTTT.

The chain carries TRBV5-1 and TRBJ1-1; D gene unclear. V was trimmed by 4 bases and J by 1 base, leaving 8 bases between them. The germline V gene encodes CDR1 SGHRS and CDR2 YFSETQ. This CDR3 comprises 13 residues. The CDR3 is CASSGRQNTEAFF. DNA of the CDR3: TGCGCCAGCAGCGGGCGACAGAACACTGAAGCTTTCTTT.

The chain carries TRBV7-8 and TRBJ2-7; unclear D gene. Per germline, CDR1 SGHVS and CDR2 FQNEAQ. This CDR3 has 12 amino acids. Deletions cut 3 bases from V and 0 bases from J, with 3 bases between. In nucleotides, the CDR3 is TGTGCCAGCAGCTTTACCTCCTACGAGCAGTACTTC. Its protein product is CASSFTSYEQYF.

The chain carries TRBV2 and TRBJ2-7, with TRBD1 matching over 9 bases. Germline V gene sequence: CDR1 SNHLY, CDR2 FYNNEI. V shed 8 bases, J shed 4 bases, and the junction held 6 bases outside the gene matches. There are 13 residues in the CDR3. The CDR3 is CASFGQGLYEQYF. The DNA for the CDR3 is TGTGCCAGCTTCGGACAGGGGTTGTACGAGCAGTACTTC.

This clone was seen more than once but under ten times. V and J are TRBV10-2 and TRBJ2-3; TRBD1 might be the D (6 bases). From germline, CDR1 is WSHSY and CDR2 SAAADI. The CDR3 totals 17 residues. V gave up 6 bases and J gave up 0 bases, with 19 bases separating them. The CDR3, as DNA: TGCGCCAGCAGCGCACCGGGACACCGGACTAGCACAGATACGCAGTATTTT. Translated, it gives CASSAPGHRTSTDTQYF.

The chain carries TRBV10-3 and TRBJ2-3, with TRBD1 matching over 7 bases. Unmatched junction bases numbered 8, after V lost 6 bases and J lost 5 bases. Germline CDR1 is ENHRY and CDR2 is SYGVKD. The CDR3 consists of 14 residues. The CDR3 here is CAISGTAFGDTQYF. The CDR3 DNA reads TGTGCCATCAGCGGGACAGCGTTTGGAGATACGCAGTATTTT.

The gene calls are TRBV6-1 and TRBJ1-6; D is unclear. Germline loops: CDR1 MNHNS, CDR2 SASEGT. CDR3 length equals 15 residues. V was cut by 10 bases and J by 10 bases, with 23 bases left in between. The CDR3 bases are TGTGCCACTAGAGGACCACGCCTCGGGGAATCACCCCTCCACTTT. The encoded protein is CATRGPRLGESPLHF.

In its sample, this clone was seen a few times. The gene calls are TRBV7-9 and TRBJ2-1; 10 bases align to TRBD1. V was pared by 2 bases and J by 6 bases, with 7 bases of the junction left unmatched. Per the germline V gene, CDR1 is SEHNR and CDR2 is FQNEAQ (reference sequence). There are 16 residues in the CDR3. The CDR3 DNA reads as TGTGCCAGCAGCTTACCGGGACAGGGGTTGCCCAATGAGCAGTTCTTC. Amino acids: CASSLPGQGLPNEQFF.

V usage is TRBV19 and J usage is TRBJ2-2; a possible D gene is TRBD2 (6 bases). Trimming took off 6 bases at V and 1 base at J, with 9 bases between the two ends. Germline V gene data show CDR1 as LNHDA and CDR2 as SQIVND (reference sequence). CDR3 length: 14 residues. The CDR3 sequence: CASRWRGNTGELFF. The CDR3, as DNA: TGTGCCAGTAGGTGGCGGGGGAACACCGGGGAGCTGTTTTTT.

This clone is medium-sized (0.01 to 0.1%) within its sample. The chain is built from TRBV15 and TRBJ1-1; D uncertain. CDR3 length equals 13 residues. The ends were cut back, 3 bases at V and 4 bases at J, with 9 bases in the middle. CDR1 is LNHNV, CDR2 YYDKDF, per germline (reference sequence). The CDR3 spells CATSRRATTEAFF. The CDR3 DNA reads TGTGCCACCAGCAGGCGGGCGACCACTGAAGCTTTCTTT. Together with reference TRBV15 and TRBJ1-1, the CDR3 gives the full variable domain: DAMVIQNPRYQVTQFGKPVTLSCSQTLNHNVMYWYQQKSSQAPKLLFHYYDKDFNNEADTPDNFQSRRPNTSFCFLDIRSPGLGDTAMYLCATSRRATTEAFFGQGTRLTVV.

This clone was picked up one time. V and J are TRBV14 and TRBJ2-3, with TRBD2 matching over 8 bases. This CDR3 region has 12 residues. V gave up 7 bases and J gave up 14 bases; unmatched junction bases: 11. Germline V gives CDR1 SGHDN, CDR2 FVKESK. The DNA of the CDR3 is TGTGCCAGCACCCCGGGAGGGGGGCGCGCGTATTTT. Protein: CASTPGGGRAYF.

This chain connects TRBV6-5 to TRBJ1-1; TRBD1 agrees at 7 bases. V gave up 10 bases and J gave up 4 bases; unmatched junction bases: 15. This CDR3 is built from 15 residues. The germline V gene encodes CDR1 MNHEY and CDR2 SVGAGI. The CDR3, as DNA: TGTGCCACCTGGGGGCTCGACGCAGGGGGCACTGAAGCTTTCTTT. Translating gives CATWGLDAGGTEAFF.

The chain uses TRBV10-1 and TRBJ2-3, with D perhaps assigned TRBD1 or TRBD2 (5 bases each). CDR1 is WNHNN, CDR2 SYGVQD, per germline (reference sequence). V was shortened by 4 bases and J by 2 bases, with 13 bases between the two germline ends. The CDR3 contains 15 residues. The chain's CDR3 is CASSVVGTSTDTQYF. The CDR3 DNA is TGCGCCAGCAGTGTCGTCGGGACCTCCACAGATACGCAGTATTTT.

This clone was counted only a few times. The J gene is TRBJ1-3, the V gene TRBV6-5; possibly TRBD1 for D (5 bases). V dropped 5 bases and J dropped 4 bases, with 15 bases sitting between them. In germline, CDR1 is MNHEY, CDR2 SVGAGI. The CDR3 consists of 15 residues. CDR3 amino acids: CASSMTGTGGNTIYF. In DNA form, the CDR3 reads TGTGCCAGCAGTATGACCGGGACCGGAGGAAACACCATATATTTT.

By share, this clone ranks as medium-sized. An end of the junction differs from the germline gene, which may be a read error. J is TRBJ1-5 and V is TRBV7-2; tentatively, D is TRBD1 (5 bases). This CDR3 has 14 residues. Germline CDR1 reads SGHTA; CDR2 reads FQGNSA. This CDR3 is CASSVAGGNQPQHF. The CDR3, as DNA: TGTGCCAGCAGCGTAGCGGGGGGCAATCAGCCCCAGCATTTT.

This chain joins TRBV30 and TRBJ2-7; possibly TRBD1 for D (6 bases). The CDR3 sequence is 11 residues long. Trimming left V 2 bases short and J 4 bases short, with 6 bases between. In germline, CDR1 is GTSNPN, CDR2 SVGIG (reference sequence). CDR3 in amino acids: CAWSQGYEQYF. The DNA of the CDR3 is TGTGCCTGGAGTCAGGGGTACGAGCAGTACTTC.

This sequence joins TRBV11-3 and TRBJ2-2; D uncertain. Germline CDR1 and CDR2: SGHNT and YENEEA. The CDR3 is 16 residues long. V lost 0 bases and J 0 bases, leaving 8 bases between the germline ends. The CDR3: CASSLEGFSNTGELFF. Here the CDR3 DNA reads TGTGCCAGCAGCTTAGAGGGCTTCTCGAACACCGGGGAGCTGTTTTTT.

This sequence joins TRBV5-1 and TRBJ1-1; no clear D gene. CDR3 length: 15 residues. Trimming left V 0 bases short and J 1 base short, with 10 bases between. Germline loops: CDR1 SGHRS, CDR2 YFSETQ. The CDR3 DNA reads TGCGCCAGCAGCTTGGGGGTGGTGACGAACACTGAAGCTTTCTTT. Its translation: CASSLGVVTNTEAFF.

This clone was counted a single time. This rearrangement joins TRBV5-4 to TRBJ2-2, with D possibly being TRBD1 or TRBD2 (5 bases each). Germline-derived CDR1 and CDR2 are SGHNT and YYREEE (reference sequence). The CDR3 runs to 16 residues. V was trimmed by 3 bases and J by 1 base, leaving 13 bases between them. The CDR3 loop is CASSSTGTLNTGELFF. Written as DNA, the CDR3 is TGTGCCAGCAGCTCGACCGGGACCTTGAACACCGGGGAGCTGTTTTTT.

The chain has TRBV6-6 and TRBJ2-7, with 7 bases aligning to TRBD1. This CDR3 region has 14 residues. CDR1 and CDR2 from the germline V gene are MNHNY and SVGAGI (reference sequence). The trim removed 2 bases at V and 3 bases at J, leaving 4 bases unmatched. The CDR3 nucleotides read TGTGCCAGCAGTTACGAAGGGGGCCTCTACGAGCAGTACTTC. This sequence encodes CASSYEGGLYEQYF.

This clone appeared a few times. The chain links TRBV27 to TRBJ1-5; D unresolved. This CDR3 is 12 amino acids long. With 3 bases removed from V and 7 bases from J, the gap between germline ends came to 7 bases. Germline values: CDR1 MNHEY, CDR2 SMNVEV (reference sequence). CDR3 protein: CASSFLGQPQHF. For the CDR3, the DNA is TGTGCCAGCAGTTTCCTGGGACAGCCCCAGCATTTT.

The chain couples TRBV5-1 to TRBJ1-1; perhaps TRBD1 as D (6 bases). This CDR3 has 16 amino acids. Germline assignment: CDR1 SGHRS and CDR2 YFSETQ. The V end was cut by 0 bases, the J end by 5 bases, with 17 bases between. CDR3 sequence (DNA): TGCGCCAGCAGCTTGGGGGTATCGGGGGCTGGGACTGAAGCTTTCTTT. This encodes CASSLGVSGAGTEAFF. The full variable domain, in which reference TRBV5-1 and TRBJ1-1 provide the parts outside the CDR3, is KAGVTQTPRYLIKTRGQQVTLSCSPISGHRSVSWYQQTPGQGLQFLFEYFSETQRNKGNFPGRFSGRQFSNSRSEMNVSTLELGDSALYLCASSLGVSGAGTEAFFGQGTRLTVV.

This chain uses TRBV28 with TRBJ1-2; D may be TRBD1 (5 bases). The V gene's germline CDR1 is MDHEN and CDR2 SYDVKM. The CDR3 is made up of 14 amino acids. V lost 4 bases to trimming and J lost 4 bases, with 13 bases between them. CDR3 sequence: CASSSGRDIYGYTF. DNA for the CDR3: TGTGCCAGCAGTTCCGGCAGGGATATCTATGGCTACACCTTC.